These 12 T cell receptor beta chains were all obtained from the same sample, sequenced in a study of T cell clonotyping in hematopoietic cell transplantation. Produced via immunoSEQ multiplex PCR; TCRdb's table is partial and in-frame only. The table shows approximately 17,000 clones, with about 71% occurring only once. Sequencing was done on a sample of peripheral blood mononuclear cells. The receptors shown here come from an older woman in good health. Some clones in this sample may be carry-over from other donors' samples.

This chain connects TRBV4-2 to TRBJ1-1; unclear D gene. V was shortened by 3 bases and J by 7 bases, with 12 bases between the two germline ends. The germline V gene encodes CDR1 LGHNA and CDR2 YNFKEQ. This CDR3 has 13 amino acids. CDR3 residues: CASSQDSLSEAFF. The CDR3 region has the DNA TGTGCCAGCAGCCAGGACTCTCTAAGTGAAGCTTTCTTT.

This clone was observed once. J is TRBJ1-4 and V is TRBV28; D is possibly TRBD1 (5 bases). CDR3 size: 13 residues. Germline CDR1 and CDR2: MDHEN and SYDVKM. Trimming pared 9 bases from V and 5 bases from J, leaving 13 bases between. This CDR3 reads CASTGRINEKLFF. CDR3 nucleotides: TGTGCCAGTACAGGACGGATCAATGAAAAACTGTTTTTT.

This clone was recorded only once. This chain uses TRBV25-1 with TRBJ1-1, with a possible D match to TRBD1 (6 bases). Trimming took 1 base from V and 7 from J, leaving 13 bases between them. Germline CDR1 is MGHDK and CDR2 is SYGVNS. The CDR3 is 14 amino acids. The CDR3 loop is CASSESGGQFEAFF. CDR3 nucleotide sequence: TGTGCCAGCAGTGAATCGGGTGGACAGTTTGAAGCTTTCTTT.

CDR3 residues: CASGQGGQPQHF. As DNA, the CDR3 is TGTGCCTCCGGACAGGGAGGCCAGCCCCAGCATTTT. V usage is TRBV30 and J usage is TRBJ1-5; TRBD1 matches 8 bases. The CDR3 runs 12 residues. Germline CDR1 and CDR2: GTSNPN and SVGIG (reference sequence). J gave up 7 bases and V 7 bases, and 6 bases lay outside the gene matches.

The chain couples TRBV10-2 to TRBJ2-1; D unresolved. V was trimmed by 4 bases and J by 7 bases, leaving 17 bases between them. In germline, CDR1 is WSHSY, CDR2 SAAADI. The CDR3 is made up of 15 amino acids. The CDR3 protein is CASSALSAEYNEQFF. The DNA of the CDR3 is TGCGCCAGCAGTGCTCTATCCGCGGAGTATAATGAGCAGTTCTTC.

The V gene is TRBV6-6, the J gene TRBJ2-1; 10 bases line up with TRBD2. CDR3 size: 15 residues. Germline CDR1 reads MNHNY; CDR2 reads SVGAGI (reference sequence). J gave up 3 bases and V 5 bases, and 4 bases lay outside the gene matches. CDR3 coding DNA: TGTGCCAGCAGTGGAGGACTAGCGGACTACAATGAGCAGTTCTTC. Residues: CASSGGLADYNEQFF.

The J gene is TRBJ2-1, the V gene TRBV6-5, with 7 positions matching TRBD2. The J segment lost 6 bases and the V segment lost 2 bases, leaving 4 bases of the junction unmatched. The CDR3 has 14 residues. The germline CDR1 and CDR2 sequences are MNHEY and SVGAGI. The CDR3 region is CASSYQRLANEQFF. The CDR3, as DNA: TGTGCCAGCAGTTACCAGCGACTAGCCAATGAGCAGTTCTTC.

This clone was seen only a few times. The gene calls are TRBV18 and TRBJ1-1; D is uncertain. CDR1 KGHSH and CDR2 LQKENI come from the germline V gene. Trimming left V 1 base short and J 3 bases short, with 6 bases between. This CDR3 has 13 residues. The CDR3 sequence is CASSPRQDTEAFF. For the CDR3, the DNA is TGTGCCAGCTCACCACGGCAGGACACTGAAGCTTTCTTT.

V usage is TRBV29-1 and J usage is TRBJ2-3; TRBD2 aligns across 8 bases. The CDR3 spans 11 residues. The V segment lost 8 bases and the J segment 6 bases; nucleotides outside the gene matches: 4. Germline assignment: CDR1 SQVTM and CDR2 ANQGSEA. For the CDR3, the DNA is TGCAGCTCCGGCGGGGGGGATACGCAGTATTTT. Its translation: CSSGGGDTQYF.

The count of this clone is one. The J gene is TRBJ2-3, the V gene TRBV9; 8 nucleotides align to TRBD1. The CDR3 loop spans 15 amino acids. V gave up 0 bases and J gave up 6 bases; unmatched junction bases: 6. CDR1 is SGDLS and CDR2 is YYNGEE in the germline V gene. The CDR3 DNA follows: TGTGCCAGCAGCGTAGGACAGGGGCGAGCGGATACGCAGTATTTT. It codes for CASSVGQGRADTQYF.

As regards this clone: Sequence at one end of the junction differs from germline and may be a read error. The rearrangement joins TRBV6-5 to TRBJ1-2; 8 nucleotides agree with TRBD1. This CDR3 contains 15 residues. Germline V lookup: CDR1 MNHEY, CDR2 SVGAGI. The CDR3 region is CASSYSAGGGYGHTF. The CDR3 DNA follows: TGTGCCAGCAGTTACTCTGCAGGGGGCGGCTATGGCCACACCTTC.

This clone has only a few counts. This rearrangement joins TRBV28 to TRBJ2-7; 12 nucleotides line up with TRBD1. The germline V gene encodes CDR1 MDHEN and CDR2 SYDVKM. The trim removed 10 bases at V and 7 bases at J, leaving 11 bases unmatched. The CDR3 extends over 14 amino acids. The CDR3 region has the DNA TGTGCCACAGAACCGGGACAGGGGGCGTGGGAGCAGTACTTC. This encodes CATEPGQGAWEQYF.